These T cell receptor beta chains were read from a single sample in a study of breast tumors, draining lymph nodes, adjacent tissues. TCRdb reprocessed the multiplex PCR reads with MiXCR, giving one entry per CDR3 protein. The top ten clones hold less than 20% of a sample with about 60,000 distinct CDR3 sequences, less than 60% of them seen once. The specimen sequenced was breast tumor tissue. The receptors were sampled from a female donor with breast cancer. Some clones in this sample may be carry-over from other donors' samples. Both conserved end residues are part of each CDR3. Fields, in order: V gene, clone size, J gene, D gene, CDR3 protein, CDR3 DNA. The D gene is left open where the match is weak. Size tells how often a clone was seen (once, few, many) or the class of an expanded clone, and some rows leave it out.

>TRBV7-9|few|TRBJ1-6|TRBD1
CASEAGTGASPLHF
TGTGCCAGCGAAGCCGGGACAGGGGCTTCACCCCTCCACTTT
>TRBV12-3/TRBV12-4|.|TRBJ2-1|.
CASCAQLAATYNEQFF
TGTGCCAGCTGTGCCCAACTGGCGGCGACCTACAATGAGCAGTTCTTC
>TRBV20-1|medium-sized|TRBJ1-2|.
CSALQGSSNYGYTF
TGCAGTGCTCTCCAAGGTTCCAGTAACTATGGCTACACCTTC
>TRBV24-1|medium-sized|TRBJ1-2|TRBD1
CATSDPDRGWGYTF
TGTGCCACCAGTGACCCAGACAGGGGATGGGGCTACACCTTC
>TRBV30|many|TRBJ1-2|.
CAWSVSGADGYTF
TGTGCCTGGAGTGTATCAGGGGCCGATGGCTACACCTTC
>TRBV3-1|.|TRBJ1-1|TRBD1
CASSQGTGFGTEAFF
TGTGCCAGCAGCCAAGGGACAGGGTTCGGCACTGAAGCTTTCTTT
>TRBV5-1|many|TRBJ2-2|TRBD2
CASSPQRTSGSTGGELFF
TGCGCCAGCAGCCCCCAACGGACTAGCGGGAGTACGGGCGGGGAGCTGTTTTTT
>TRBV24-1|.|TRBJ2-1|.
CASSYSTGNPADF
TGTGCCAGCAGTTACTCGACAGGAAACCCCGCGGACTTC
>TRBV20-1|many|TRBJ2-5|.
CSAYPVDQETQYF
TGCAGTGCTTACCCCGTTGACCAAGAGACCCAGTACTTC
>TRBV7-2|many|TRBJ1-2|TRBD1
CASSLIGQEGNGYPF
TGTGCCAGCAGCTTAATCGGACAGGAGGGTAATGGCTACCCCTTC
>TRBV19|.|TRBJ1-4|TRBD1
CASSGFGTGEKLFF
TGTGCCAGTAGTGGGTTCGGGACAGGTGAAAAACTGTTTTTT
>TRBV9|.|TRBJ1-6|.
CASSAHTYNSPLHF
TGTGCCAGCAGCGCCCACACCTATAATTCACCCCTCCACTTT
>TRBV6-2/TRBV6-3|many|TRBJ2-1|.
CASKEWQGGEGKQFF
TGTGCCAGCAAGGAATGGCAGGGTGGAGAAGGGAAGCAGTTCTTC
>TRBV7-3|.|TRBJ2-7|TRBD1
CASSEHRDSYEQYF
TGTGCCAGCAGCGAACACCGGGACAGCTACGAGCAGTACTTC
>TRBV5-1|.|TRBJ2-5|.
CASSLVPKGGETQYF
TGCGCCAGCAGCTTGGTCCCTAAGGGCGGAGAGACCCAGTACTTC
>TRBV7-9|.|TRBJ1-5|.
CASSAGPQRF
TGTGCCAGCAGTGCGGGGCCCCAGCGTTTT
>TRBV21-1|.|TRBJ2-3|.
CASSTRTSGSTDTQYF
TGTGCCAGCAGCACCCGGACTAGCGGTAGCACAGATACGCAGTATTTT
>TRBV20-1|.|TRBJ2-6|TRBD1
CSAPGQGAFGADVLTF
TGCAGTGCTCCGGGACAGGGGGCATTCGGGGCCGACGTCCTGACTTTC
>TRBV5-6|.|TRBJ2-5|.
CASSLVQGQETQYF
TGTGCCAGCAGCTTGGTTCAGGGGCAAGAGACCCAGTACTTC
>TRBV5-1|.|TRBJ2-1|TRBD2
CASSFKAGGPSNERFF
TGCGCCAGCAGCTTCAAAGCGGGAGGGCCCAGCAATGAGCGGTTCTTC
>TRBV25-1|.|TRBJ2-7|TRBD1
CASSEFEDRASYEQYF
TGTGCCAGCAGTGAATTCGAGGACAGGGCATCCTACGAGCAGTACTTC
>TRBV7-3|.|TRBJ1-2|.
CASSLTWGDTYGYTF
TGTGCCAGCAGCTTAACTTGGGGGGACACGTATGGCTACACCTTC
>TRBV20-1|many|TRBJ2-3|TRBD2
CSAQIGTSVPDTQYF
TGCAGTGCCCAAATTGGGACTAGCGTCCCAGATACGCAGTATTTT
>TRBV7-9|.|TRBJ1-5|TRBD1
CASSLWDRGPQHF
TGTGCCAGCAGCTTATGGGACAGGGGGCCCCAGCATTTT
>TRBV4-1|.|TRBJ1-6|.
CASSQDRGTKGSPLHF
TGCGCCAGCAGCCAAGATCGGGGGACAAAGGGATCACCCCTCCACTTT
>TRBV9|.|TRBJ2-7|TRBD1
CASSSTGGAGGYYEQYF
TGTGCCAGCAGCTCCACAGGGGGCGCGGGCGGCTACTACGAGCAGTACTTC
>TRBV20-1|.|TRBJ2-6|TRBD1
CSASATGGNVLTF
TGCAGTGCGTCGGCGACAGGGGGCAACGTCCTGACTTTC
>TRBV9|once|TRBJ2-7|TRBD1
CASSSTGGAGSYEQYF
TGTGCCAGCAGCTCCACAGGGGGCGCGGGCAGCTACGAGCAGTACTTC
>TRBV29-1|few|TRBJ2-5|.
CSVEPRDSQETQYF
TGCAGCGTTGAACCTCGGGACTCACAAGAGACCCAGTACTTC
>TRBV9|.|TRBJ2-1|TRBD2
CASSVGASGGTNEQFF
TGTGCCAGCAGCGTAGGGGCTAGCGGGGGGACGAATGAGCAGTTCTTC
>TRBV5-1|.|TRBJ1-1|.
CASSYRDGGNTEAFF
TGCGCCAGCAGTTACAGGGACGGGGGGAACACTGAAGCTTTCTTT
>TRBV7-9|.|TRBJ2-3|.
CATRPLREHNEQYF
TGTGCCACTAGACCCCTCAGGGAGCACAATGAGCAGTATTTT
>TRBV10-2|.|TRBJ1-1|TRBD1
CASRDRVNTEAFF
TGCGCCAGCCGGGACAGGGTGAACACTGAAGCTTTCTTT